This T cell receptor (beta chain) originates from a study of blood T cell repertoires in COVID-19. Background on the study: COVID-19 samples from acute and convalescent phases originated in the United States, Italy and Spain. T cells, B-cell-depleted T cells, or PBMCs supplied cDNA or gDNA.

Cohort allocation depended upon clinical history that participants reported. This clone was detected a few times. From germline, CDR1 is SGHTA and CDR2 FQGNSA. This CDR3 spans 18 amino acids. V lost 4 bases and J 0 bases, leaving 16 bases between the germline ends. Authors' processing steps: Using reference gene primer amplification, nucleated cell counts were estimated. Clones were sequenced by immunoSEQ multiplex PCR, and TCRdb holds only the in-frame ones, with some missing. V and J calls and clone size follow that table, whereas D and trimming were derived from the DNA. The sample consists of approximately 220,000 clones, approximately 89% of them appearing once.

What was sequenced was PBMCs or T cells enriched from blood (not recorded which). The clonotype comes from a woman in her thirties with acute COVID-19. The rearrangement uses TRBV7-2 and TRBJ1-6; D gene unclear. The CDR3 DNA reads as TGTGCCAGCAGCTCCAGCGGGCGGGCAAGCTCCTATAATTCACCCCTCCACTTT. It encodes CASSSSGRASSYNSPLHF.